The 9 T cell receptor beta chains below were found in one sample sequenced in a study of cytomegalovirus exposure and HLA in healthy donors. The assay was immunoSEQ multiplex PCR, and TCRdb's table has in-frame clones only and misses some. The sample carries 200,000 to 300,000 clones, about 90% recorded once. The material sequenced was PBMCs. All receptors come from a woman aged 25 to 39 in good health and CMV-seropositive.

The DNA for the CDR3 is TGTGCCAGCACTAGCGGGACCTACGAGCAGTACTTC. The encoded protein is CASTSGTYEQYF. This chain joins TRBV6-6 and TRBJ2-7; TRBD2 matches at 9 bases. CDR1 and CDR2 from the germline V gene are MNHNY and SVGAGI (reference sequence). The CDR3 spans 12 residues. The V and J ends lost 7 bases and 2 bases, in that order; junction bases with no gene match: 0.

The genes are TRBV5-4 and TRBJ1-1; possible D gene TRBD1, 6 bases. Trimming removed 0 bases at V and 6 bases at J, with 9 bases between. The germline V gene encodes CDR1 SGHNT and CDR2 YYREEE (reference sequence). The CDR3 has 13 residues. The CDR3 DNA reads TGTGCCAGCAGCTTGGTAACAGGGCCTGAAGCTTTCTTT. This encodes CASSLVTGPEAFF.

The V and J genes are TRBV6-5 and TRBJ2-6; tentative D call: TRBD1 (6 bases). Germline V CDR1 and CDR2: MNHEY, SVGAGI. The CDR3 covers 15 residues. Deletions cut 6 bases from V and 2 bases from J, with 11 bases between. Here the CDR3 DNA reads TGTGCCAGCAGGCCAACAGGGCCTGGGGCCAACGTCCTGACTTTC. Amino acids: CASRPTGPGANVLTF.

The chain links TRBV27 to TRBJ2-7; D remains unclear. This CDR3 region has 12 residues. Germline V lookup: CDR1 MNHEY, CDR2 SMNVEV (reference sequence). Trimming shortened V by 5 bases and J by 2 bases, and 7 bases separated the two germline ends. This CDR3 reads CASSGPTYEQYF. The CDR3 DNA reads TGTGCCAGCAGTGGTCCTACCTACGAGCAGTACTTC.

V usage is TRBV7-6 and J usage is TRBJ2-1; D possibly corresponds to TRBD2 (5 bases). Trimming took 1 base from V and 1 from J, leaving 5 bases between them. Per the germline V gene, CDR1 is SGHVS and CDR2 is FNYEAQ. This CDR3 is built from 14 residues. The CDR3 DNA sequence: TGTGCCAGCAGCTTAGGAGGGTCCTACAATGAGCAGTTCTTC. It specifies CASSLGGSYNEQFF.

J is TRBJ2-2 and V is TRBV9; possibly TRBD1 for D (6 bases). Germline-derived CDR1 and CDR2 are SGDLS and YYNGEE. The V gene lost 4 bases and the J gene lost 6 bases, with 16 bases spanning the gap. This CDR3 spans 15 amino acids. CDR3 sequence reads: CASSQRGWDAGELFF. In DNA form, the CDR3 reads TGTGCCAGCAGCCAGAGGGGGTGGGACGCCGGGGAGCTGTTTTTT.

The CDR3 spells CASGSPLILGYEQYF. CDR3 nucleotides: TGTGCCAGCGGGAGTCCGCTAATCCTGGGGTACGAGCAGTACTTC. The rearrangement joins TRBV6-1 to TRBJ2-7, with D maybe TRBD2 (5 bases). Germline CDR1 is MNHNS and CDR2 is SASEGT. The CDR3 is 15 amino acids. V lost 8 bases and J 4 bases, leaving 21 bases between the germline ends.

Points on this clone: Other DNA sequences from this sample encode an identical CDR3 as well. This CDR3 reads CASSLQGPGETQYF. The CDR3 nucleotides are TGCGCCAGCAGCTTGCAGGGGCCCGGGGAGACCCAGTACTTC. J is TRBJ2-5 and V is TRBV5-1; perhaps TRBD1 as D (6 bases). Germline CDR1 is SGHRS and CDR2 is YFSETQ. V dropped 1 base and J dropped 5 bases, with 12 bases sitting between them. The CDR3 runs 14 residues.

The rearrangement links TRBV30 to TRBJ2-6, with 10 nucleotides matching TRBD1. The CDR3 extends over 17 amino acids. Germline values: CDR1 GTSNPN, CDR2 SVGIG (reference sequence). V lost 4 bases, J lost 0 bases, and 6 bases stayed unmatched. CDR3 residues: CAWIPWTGGSGANVLTF. The CDR3 DNA reads as TGTGCCTGGATCCCTTGGACAGGGGGCTCTGGGGCCAACGTCCTGACTTTC.